The T cell receptor beta chain described here comes from a study of T cells in narcolepsy. About the study: Healthy controls were enrolled alongside patients with narcolepsy type 1 or type 2.

To note about this clone: Antigen specificity is unknown.

V shed 4 bases and J shed 2 bases, with 15 bases lying between them. The CDR3 is 16 amino acids. CDR1 and CDR2 from the germline V gene are MNHEY and SVGAGI. Sequencing was performed with immunoSEQ multiplex PCR; in TCRdb, only in-frame clones are kept and a portion is missing. The sample has about 24,000 clones, around 85% seen once. Findings and limits, study-wide: Autoreactive clonotypes reportedly recurred in blood of same and different patients, not controls.

This TCR came from a human donor in good health. The J gene is TRBJ2-1, the V gene TRBV6-5, with a tentative D call TRBD2 (7 bases). Source material: memory (CD45RA-) CD4+ T cells from blood. The CDR3 sequence is CASSSGQGTTYNEQFF. Here the CDR3 DNA reads TGTGCCAGCAGTTCCGGGCAGGGGACTACCTACAATGAGCAGTTCTTC.